One sample yielded the 23 T cell receptor beta chains listed below, sequenced in a study of blood T cell repertoires in COVID-19. Only in-frame clones appear in the TCRdb table, and some are missing; sequencing was by immunoSEQ multiplex PCR. The sample holds 260,000 or so clones, approximately 88% seen once. Sequenced material: peripheral blood. These receptors were taken from a young man with active or convalescent COVID-19.

The chain is built from TRBV5-1 and TRBJ1-1, with D unresolved. The V and J ends lost 0 bases and 5 bases respectively, with 11 bases between them. Germline V CDR1 and CDR2: SGHRS, YFSETQ. The CDR3 totals 14 residues. Written as DNA, the CDR3 is TGCGCCAGCAGCTTGGTTTCGGAGGGAACTGAAGCTTTCTTT. Translation: CASSLVSEGTEAFF. Full variable domain (missing parts from reference TRBV5-1 and TRBJ1-1): KAGVTQTPRYLIKTRGQQVTLSCSPISGHRSVSWYQQTPGQGLQFLFEYFSETQRNKGNFPGRFSGRQFSNSRSEMNVSTLELGDSALYLCASSLVSEGTEAFFGQGTRLTVV.

The chain couples TRBV11-2 to TRBJ1-1, with unresolved D. This CDR3 spans 12 amino acids. V shed 5 bases and J shed 7 bases, with 11 bases lying between them. CDR1 and CDR2 from the germline V gene are SGHAT and FQNNGV. The CDR3 protein is CASSPEGDEAFF. The CDR3 DNA reads as TGTGCCAGCAGCCCAGAGGGCGATGAAGCTTTCTTT.

The CDR3 sequence: CSVVTGAHYGYTF. The CDR3 nucleotides are TGCAGCGTTGTTACGGGTGCTCACTATGGCTACACCTTC. V usage is TRBV29-1 and J usage is TRBJ1-2; D is ambiguous. The CDR3 length is 13 residues. The V gene lost 4 bases and the J gene lost 3 bases, with 12 bases spanning the gap. Germline V gene data show CDR1 as SQVTM and CDR2 as ANQGSEA.

The V gene is TRBV6-1, the J gene TRBJ2-7; 8 nucleotides line up with TRBD1. The germline V gene encodes CDR1 MNHNS and CDR2 SASEGT. This CDR3 has 15 amino acids. V lost 1 base to trimming and J lost 3 bases; unmatched junction nucleotides: 5. In DNA, the CDR3 is TGTGCCAGCAGTGAAGTGGACAGGGAAAGCTACGAGCAGTACTTC. Translated: CASSEVDRESYEQYF.

The chain carries TRBV19 and TRBJ1-4, with D unresolved. Germline assignment: CDR1 LNHDA and CDR2 SQIVND (reference sequence). This CDR3 is 15 amino acids long. Trimming removed 2 bases at V and 4 bases at J, with 11 bases between. CDR3 coding DNA: TGTGCCAGTAGTATATTGAGGCAGAATAATGAAAAACTGTTTTTT. Protein: CASSILRQNNEKLFF.

Written as DNA, the CDR3 is TGTGCCACCAGCAGAGATCTGGGAGCGGACACTGAAGCTTTCTTT. This sequence encodes CATSRDLGADTEAFF. The chain has TRBV15 and TRBJ1-1; D unclear. Between the trimmed V and J ends, which lost 0 bases and 3 bases, there was a span of 11 bases. This CDR3 comprises 15 residues. Germline loops: CDR1 LNHNV, CDR2 YYDKDF (reference sequence).

This clone has a handful of counts. This chain links TRBV6-2 or TRBV6-3 with TRBJ1-1; D might be TRBD1 (5 bases). Deletions cut 0 bases from V and 6 bases from J, with 8 bases between. CDR3 length equals 13 residues. CDR1 and CDR2 (germline): MNHEY, SVGEGT. The chain's CDR3 is CASSYSDSSEAFF. CDR3 in DNA: TGTGCCAGCAGTTACTCTGACAGTTCTGAAGCTTTCTTT.

The chain uses TRBV6-4 and TRBJ2-5; TRBD2 agrees at 11 bases. This CDR3 contains 15 residues. Trimming cost V 4 bases and J 2 bases; bases outside gene matches: 3. Per the germline V gene, CDR1 is MRHNA and CDR2 is SNTAGT. DNA for the CDR3: TGTGCCAGCAGTGTATCTAGCGGGGGGCAAGAGACCCAGTACTTC. Encoded protein: CASSVSSGGQETQYF.

This clone appeared a few times. The V and J genes are TRBV6-2 or TRBV6-3 and TRBJ2-4, with D tentatively TRBD2 (6 bases). V gave up 0 bases and J gave up 4 bases, with 19 bases separating them. Germline CDR1 MNHEY, CDR2 SVGEGT. CDR3 length: 18 amino acids. The CDR3 spells CASSYSLFRSGEKNIQYF. CDR3 sequence (DNA): TGTGCCAGCAGTTACTCGCTGTTTAGATCGGGGGAGAAAAACATTCAGTACTTC.

This clone has more than one count but fewer than ten. V usage is TRBV24-1 and J usage is TRBJ1-1, with D tentatively TRBD1 (6 bases). CDR3 length: 12 residues. Trimming took off 3 bases at V and 7 bases at J, with 8 bases between the two ends. CDR1 is KGHDR, CDR2 SFDVKD, per germline. The CDR3 protein is CATSDQGLEAFF. CDR3 DNA sequence: TGTGCCACCAGTGATCAGGGGCTTGAAGCTTTCTTT.

The sample holds a few counts of this clone. Other nucleotide sequences in the sample specify the same CDR3. V and J are TRBV4-1 and TRBJ1-2; TRBD1 agrees at 9 bases. V was pared by 0 bases and J by 4 bases, with 3 bases of the junction left unmatched. CDR3 length equals 15 residues. In germline, CDR1 is MGHRA, CDR2 YSYEKL. The CDR3 bases are TGCGCCAGCAGCCAAGAGACAGGGGGAGGCTATGGCTACACCTTC. Translation gives CASSQETGGGYGYTF.

The chain employs TRBV12-2 and TRBJ2-5; TRBD1 is taken as the D call from the table, unchecked against the DNA. TRBV12-2 is given as a pseudogene. This CDR3 comprises 14 residues. Here the CDR3 DNA reads TGTGCAAGTCGCTTTTTCCAGGGCCAAGAGACCCAGTACTTC. Translated: CASRFFQGQETQYF.

This chain joins TRBV18 and TRBJ1-1; 7 positions match TRBD1. This CDR3 region has 15 residues. V gave up 6 bases and J gave up 0 bases; unmatched junction bases: 7. Germline CDR1 and CDR2: KGHSH and LQKENI. CDR3 DNA: TGTGCCAGCTCCCCCCCCGGGACAGTGAACACTGAAGCTTTCTTT. Its translation: CASSPPGTVNTEAFF.

The chain recombines TRBV4-3 with TRBJ2-1; D is uncertain. V shed 0 bases and J shed 8 bases, with 5 bases lying between them. There are 12 residues in the CDR3. Germline CDR1 is LGHNA and CDR2 is YSLEER. The CDR3 DNA reads as TGCGCCAGCAGCCAAGACAGTCATGAGCAGTTCTTC. Its translation: CASSQDSHEQFF.

The table lists this clone with a count of one. This chain joins TRBV14 and TRBJ1-1, with TRBD1 as a possible D gene (6 bases). The germline gives CDR1 SGHDN, CDR2 FVKESK. The CDR3 has 15 amino acids. The germline V and J ends were trimmed by 4 bases and 5 bases, with 17 bases remaining between them. For the CDR3, the DNA is TGTGCCAGCAGCCCTGGGGGGGGGCAGTCGACTGAAGCTTTCTTT. It encodes CASSPGGGQSTEAFF.

V gene TRBV2 combines with J gene TRBJ2-1; TRBD1 matches at 7 bases. Germline lookup yields CDR1 SNHLY and CDR2 FYNNEI. Trimming cost V 7 bases and J 4 bases; bases outside gene matches: 4. This CDR3 is 13 amino acids long. The CDR3 nucleotides are TGTGCCAGCACCCCGGGACAGTACAATGAGCAGTTCTTC. Its translation: CASTPGQYNEQFF.

V is TRBV27 and J is TRBJ1-2; 8 nucleotides agree with TRBD1. CDR3 size: 13 residues. Trimming at V came to 6 bases and at J to 6 bases, leaving 6 bases not matched to a gene. Looked up from germline, CDR1 is MNHEY and CDR2 is SMNVEV (reference sequence). The CDR3, as DNA: TGTGCCAGCAGCCCAGGGGGCGGGAATGGCTACACCTTC. Protein product: CASSPGGGNGYTF.

V and J are TRBV6-2 or TRBV6-3 and TRBJ1-5, with a weak D call TRBD1 (6 bases). Germline assignment: CDR1 MNHEY and CDR2 SVGEGT. This CDR3 is built from 16 residues. The ends were cut back, 6 bases at V and 3 bases at J, with 18 bases in the middle. CDR3 DNA: TGTGCCAGCAGCGAACCCCGGGGGGGGCTCAATCAGCCCCAGCATTTT. Translating gives CASSEPRGGLNQPQHF.

The rearrangement uses TRBV7-9 and TRBJ1-1; no definite D call. Trimming shortened V by 4 bases and J by 10 bases, and 13 bases separated the two germline ends. The CDR3 extends over 12 amino acids. Germline lookup yields CDR1 SEHNR and CDR2 FQNEAQ (reference sequence). The DNA of the CDR3 is TGTGCCAGCAGCTCACTGCCGGTCGGAGCTTTCTTT. It translates to CASSSLPVGAFF.

This chain links TRBV9 with TRBJ2-5; TRBD2 aligns across 9 bases. Per germline, CDR1 SGDLS and CDR2 YYNGEE. Germline trimming cut 6 bases from V and 5 bases from J; bases unmatched to any gene: 8. This CDR3 has 14 amino acids. The CDR3 protein is CASTPRLADETQYF. The CDR3 DNA sequence: TGTGCCAGCACCCCCCGACTAGCGGATGAGACCCAGTACTTC.

The chain couples TRBV6-1 to TRBJ1-2; 8 nucleotides agree with TRBD1. The CDR3 has 13 residues. The trim removed 3 bases at V and 8 bases at J, leaving 5 bases unmatched. Germline CDR1 MNHNS, CDR2 SASEGT. CDR3 DNA: TGTGCCAGCAGTGACAGGGGGCTACTCGGCTACACCTTC. This codes for CASSDRGLLGYTF.

The V call is TRBV5-8, the J call TRBJ2-7, with D hard to call. Germline CDR1 and CDR2: SGHTS and YDEGEE. CDR3 length: 13 residues. V was clipped by 3 bases and J by 1 base, with 8 bases between them. Written as DNA, the CDR3 is TGTGCCAGCAGCTCCACTGATTCCTACGAGCAGTACTTC. Residues: CASSSTDSYEQYF.

Points on this clone: At one end the junction does not follow the germline gene, possibly because of a read error. The rearrangement uses TRBV29-1 and TRBJ1-2, with TRBD1 matching 8 bases. The CDR3 runs 11 residues. CDR1 is SQVTM, CDR2 ANQGSEA, per germline. The CDR3 sequence is CSVVWRPGQAF. CDR3 in DNA: TGCAGCGTTGTTTGGAGACCGGGACAGGCCTTC.